These T cell receptor beta chains were read from a single sample in a study of a mutant IDH1 vaccine in newly diagnosed glioma. For these receptors, no antigen is known. Profiled with immunoSEQ multiplex PCR; TCRdb holds only in-frame clones, not every one. The data hold 50,000 to 85,000 clones, with nearly 85% observed a single time. Sequences were derived from PBMCs, sampled from a glioma patient whose treatment included an IDH1 peptide vaccine. The receptors derive from a man between 18 and 35 years old with glioma. Each CDR3 is given with its conserved first and last residue. The D gene is left open where the match is weak. Size values are once, few and many counts, or a class for expanded clones, and some rows have none.

cdr3_aa: CALVLAAQETQYF
cdr3_nt: TGTGCCTTGGTTCTGGCCGCCCAAGAGACCCAGTACTTC
j_call: TRBJ2-5
v_call: TRBV30
d_call: NA
clone_size: NA
cdr3_length: 13

cdr3_aa: CASSLEGLQGQPQHF
cdr3_nt: TGCGCCAGCAGCTTGGAGGGTCTTCAGGGTCAGCCCCAGCATTTT
j_call: TRBJ1-5
v_call: TRBV5-1
d_call: NA
clone_size: few
cdr3_length: 15

cdr3_aa: CASSLGYRGGYEQYF
cdr3_nt: TGTGCCAGTAGTCTTGGGTACAGGGGGGGATACGAGCAGTACTTC
j_call: TRBJ2-7
v_call: TRBV19
d_call: NA
clone_size: once
cdr3_length: 15

cdr3_aa: CASSQGGVNTEAFF
cdr3_nt: TGCGCCAGCAGCCAAGGGGGCGTGAACACTGAAGCTTTCTTT
j_call: TRBJ1-1
v_call: TRBV4-3
d_call: NA
clone_size: once
cdr3_length: 14

cdr3_aa: CASSLSMRGSSNQPQHF
cdr3_nt: TGTGCCAGCAGTTTATCGATGAGGGGGTCTAGCAATCAGCCCCAGCATTTT
j_call: TRBJ1-5
v_call: TRBV27
d_call: NA
clone_size: NA
cdr3_length: 17

cdr3_aa: CASSEGQGITDTQYF
cdr3_nt: TGTGCCAGCAGTGAGGGACAGGGGATCACAGATACGCAGTATTTT
j_call: TRBJ2-3
v_call: TRBV2
d_call: TRBD1
clone_size: NA
cdr3_length: 15

cdr3_aa: CASTMMEVSPSTDTQYF
cdr3_nt: TGTGCCAGCACCATGATGGAAGTATCCCCTAGCACAGATACGCAGTATTTT
j_call: TRBJ2-3
v_call: TRBV5-4
d_call: NA
clone_size: NA
cdr3_length: 17

cdr3_aa: CASSSDGSRYEQYF
cdr3_nt: TGTGCCAGCAGCTCGGACGGGTCACGCTACGAGCAGTACTTC
j_call: TRBJ2-7
v_call: TRBV13
d_call: NA
clone_size: NA
cdr3_length: 14

cdr3_aa: CASSFRVPYEQYF
cdr3_nt: TGTGCCAGCAGCTTTCGCGTCCCCTACGAGCAGTACTTC
j_call: TRBJ2-7
v_call: TRBV7-9
d_call: NA
clone_size: NA
cdr3_length: 13

cdr3_aa: CASSSSGRDTYEQYF
cdr3_nt: TGTGCCAGCAGTAGTAGCGGGAGGGATACCTACGAGCAGTACTTC
j_call: TRBJ2-7
v_call: TRBV6-5
d_call: TRBD2
clone_size: once
cdr3_length: 15

cdr3_aa: CAWSVAGTGANVLTF
cdr3_nt: TGTGCCTGGAGTGTAGCCGGAACAGGGGCCAACGTCCTGACTTTC
j_call: TRBJ2-6
v_call: TRBV30
d_call: NA
clone_size: NA
cdr3_length: 15

cdr3_aa: CASSLAGTVMNTEAFF
cdr3_nt: TGTGCCAGCAGCTTAGCGGGGACAGTCATGAACACTGAAGCTTTCTTT
j_call: TRBJ1-1
v_call: TRBV11-2
d_call: TRBD1
clone_size: NA
cdr3_length: 16

cdr3_aa: CASRDLATVAYEQYF
cdr3_nt: TGCGCCAGCAGGGACCTAGCAACAGTCGCCTACGAGCAGTACTTC
j_call: TRBJ2-7
v_call: TRBV5-1
d_call: NA
clone_size: once
cdr3_length: 15

cdr3_aa: CAWTGWTEAFF
cdr3_nt: TGTGCCTGGACCGGGTGGACTGAAGCTTTCTTT
j_call: TRBJ1-1
v_call: TRBV30
d_call: NA
clone_size: NA
cdr3_length: 11

cdr3_aa: CASSFRLEAGDGELFF
cdr3_nt: TGTGCCAGCAGTTTTCGACTAGAGGCCGGTGACGGGGAGCTGTTTTTT
j_call: TRBJ2-2
v_call: TRBV28
d_call: NA
clone_size: NA
cdr3_length: 16

cdr3_aa: CASSSPGRQPQHF
cdr3_nt: TGTGCCAGCAGTAGCCCGGGGCGTCAGCCCCAGCATTTT
j_call: TRBJ1-5
v_call: TRBV6-5
d_call: NA
clone_size: NA
cdr3_length: 13

cdr3_aa: CASRGLDSMNTEAFF
cdr3_nt: TGTGCCAGCAGGGGACTAGACAGTATGAACACTGAAGCTTTCTTT
j_call: TRBJ1-1
v_call: TRBV6-6
d_call: NA
clone_size: NA
cdr3_length: 15

cdr3_aa: CASSAADGVVGYNEQFF
cdr3_nt: TGTGCCAGCAGTGCCGCGGATGGGGTCGTCGGGTACAATGAGCAGTTCTTC
j_call: TRBJ2-1
v_call: TRBV25-1
d_call: NA
clone_size: once
cdr3_length: 17

cdr3_aa: CASSQDQRGYTF
cdr3_nt: TGCGCCAGCAGCCAAGACCAGCGTGGCTACACCTTC
j_call: TRBJ1-2
v_call: TRBV4-3
d_call: NA
clone_size: NA
cdr3_length: 12

cdr3_aa: CASSPDRGRYDEQYF
cdr3_nt: TGTGCCAGCAGTCCGGACAGGGGGCGTTATGACGAGCAGTACTTC
j_call: TRBJ2-7
v_call: TRBV7-2
d_call: TRBD1
clone_size: NA
cdr3_length: 15

cdr3_aa: CASRGPGLSTDTQYF
cdr3_nt: TGTGCCAGCAGGGGGCCGGGACTATCCACAGATACGCAGTATTTT
j_call: TRBJ2-3
v_call: TRBV28
d_call: TRBD2
clone_size: NA
cdr3_length: 15

cdr3_aa: CASSGGEGEWLYNSPLHF
cdr3_nt: TGTGCCAGCAGCGGGGGAGAGGGGGAATGGCTGTATAATTCACCCCTCCACTTT
j_call: TRBJ1-6
v_call: TRBV5-6
d_call: NA
clone_size: NA
cdr3_length: 18